A single sample gave rise to the 6 T cell receptor beta chains below, sequenced in a study of CD8 T cells in ankylosing spondylitis. TCRdb ran MiXCR on the 5' RACE reads and lists one entry per CDR3 protein. Counted here are more than 300,000 distinct CDR3 sequences, around 10% occurring once; the ten biggest clones make up roughly 9.5%. Sequencing input: blood, either unsorted or a sorted T cell fraction (not recorded which). Receptor source: a female donor with ankylosing spondylitis or in good health (not recorded which).

The genes are TRBV30 and TRBJ2-2, with D perhaps matching TRBD1 (6 bases). From germline, CDR1 is GTSNPN and CDR2 SVGIG (reference sequence). CDR3 size: 15 residues. V lost 2 bases and J lost 4, with 14 bases in between. The CDR3 DNA is TGTGCCTGGAGTTTGATGGGGGCTCTCACCGGGGAGCTGTTTTTT. Its protein is CAWSLMGALTGELFF. Complete variable domain (other parts from reference TRBV30 and TRBJ2-2): SQTIHQWPATLVQPVGSPLSLECTVEGTSNPNLYWYRQAAGRGLQLLFYSVGIGQISSEVPQNLSASRPQDRQFILSSKKLLLSDSGFYLCAWSLMGALTGELFFGEGSRLTVL.

This clonotype appeared many times. This chain uses TRBV5-1 with TRBJ2-3, with D possibly TRBD1 on 7 matching bases. The CDR3 length is 15 residues. Germline lookup yields CDR1 SGHRS and CDR2 YFSETQ. V was clipped by 4 bases and J by 2 bases, with 14 bases between them. The CDR3 here is CASSGQGGYTDTQYF. The CDR3 DNA reads TGCGCCAGCAGCGGTCAGGGGGGATACACAGATACGCAGTATTTT.

The V call is TRBV7-2, the J call TRBJ2-1, with D maybe TRBD1 (6 bases). This CDR3 has 14 amino acids. Germline values: CDR1 SGHTA, CDR2 FQGNSA. The V gene lost 0 bases and the J gene lost 5 bases, with 8 bases spanning the gap. The CDR3 loop reads CASSLAQGNNEQFF. CDR3 coding DNA: TGTGCCAGCAGCTTAGCGCAGGGGAACAATGAGCAGTTCTTC.

About this clonotype: A much larger clone differs by one base, so this may be a read error. The gene calls are TRBV5-1 and TRBJ1-4; D is ambiguous. Germline CDR1 reads SGHRS; CDR2 reads YFSETQ. The germline V and J ends were trimmed by 0 bases and 3 bases, with 9 bases remaining between them. This CDR3 contains 15 residues. CDR3 DNA: TGCGCCAGCAGCTTGGGCCGCGGATCTAATGAAAAACTGTTTTTT. It codes for CASSLGRGSNEKLFF.

This clonotype was recorded a few times. The chain uses TRBV5-6 and TRBJ2-7; 11 positions agree with TRBD2. The J segment lost 5 bases and the V segment lost 0 bases, leaving 7 bases of the junction unmatched. In germline, CDR1 is SGHDT, CDR2 YYEEEE. There are 16 residues in the CDR3. The CDR3: CASSLGFLAGGHEQYF. CDR3 DNA: TGTGCCAGCAGCTTGGGTTTCCTAGCGGGAGGTCACGAGCAGTACTTC. Filled out from reference TRBV5-6 and TRBJ2-7, the complete variable domain reads DAGVTQSPTHLIKTRGQQVTLRCSPKSGHDTVSWYQQALGQGPQFIFQYYEEEERQRGNFPDRFSGHQFPNYSSELNVNALLLGDSALYLCASSLGFLAGGHEQYFGPGTRLTVT.

This clonotype was observed many times. V gene TRBV20-1 combines with J gene TRBJ2-3; D remains unclear. The germline V and J ends were trimmed by 6 bases and 3 bases, with 7 bases remaining between them. The CDR3 spans 11 residues. CDR1 and CDR2 from the germline V gene are DFQATT and SNEGSKA (reference sequence). CDR3 DNA: TGCAGTGCACCGAGGACAGATACGCAGTATTTT. Translation: CSAPRTDTQYF.